This TCR beta chain appears in the sequencing data of a study of blood T cell repertoires in COVID-19. V lost 1 base, J lost 0 bases, and 12 bases lay in between. This CDR3 has 17 residues. CDR1 and CDR2 (germline): MDHEN, SYDVKM. This clone was found a few times. In the authors' workflow: Amplification of reference gene primers was used by the study to estimate nucleated cell counts. Method: immunoSEQ multiplex PCR; TCRdb's copy keeps in-frame clones and lacks some. Clone size and the V and J calls come from that table; the DNA yielded D and trimming. The repertoire holds over 140,000 clones, roughly 76% seen once, with 9% in the top ten.

The receptor was isolated from a woman aged 45-59 years with active or convalescent COVID-19. The sequenced material came from peripheral blood. The gene calls are TRBV28 and TRBJ2-2, with D possibly matching TRBD1 (6 bases). The CDR3 DNA is TGTGCCAGCAGTTTATCCGAAGGGACACCGAACACCGGGGAGCTGTTTTTT. Residues: CASSLSEGTPNTGELFF. Using reference TRBV28 and TRBJ2-2 for the parts outside the CDR3, the full variable domain is DVKVTQSSRYLVKRTGEKVFLECVQDMDHENMFWYRQDPGLGLRLIYFSYDVKMKEKGDIPEGYSVSREKKERFSLILESASTNQTSMYLCASSLSEGTPNTGELFFGEGSRLTVL.